The 31 T cell receptor beta chains given below trace back to one sample, sequenced in a study of T cell responses to AZD1222 COVID-19 vaccine. Assay: immunoSEQ multiplex PCR; the TCRdb copy retains only in-frame clones and omits some. The data show some 96,000 clones, with roughly 91% seen just once and roughly 1.7% held by the top ten. The sample here was peripheral blood, taken on day 0 of AZD1222 vaccination. These receptors were taken from an adult in good health.

The chain uses TRBV15 and TRBJ2-7; 8 nucleotides align to TRBD1. The CDR3 sequence is 16 residues long. The junction had 10 bases not matched to a gene; V was cut back by 3 bases and J by 3 bases. Germline V gives CDR1 LNHNV, CDR2 YYDKDF (reference sequence). For the CDR3, the DNA is TGTGCCACCAGCAGGGATAAGACAGGGGAAGACTACGAGCAGTACTTC. Protein: CATSRDKTGEDYEQYF.

The chain recombines TRBV7-9 with TRBJ1-2; D call uncertain. Germline values: CDR1 SEHNR, CDR2 FQNEAQ (reference sequence). Trimming took 5 bases from V and 5 from J, leaving 24 bases between them. This CDR3 contains 17 residues. The CDR3 reads CASSRTARQEVGYGYTF. CDR3 sequence (DNA): TGTGCCAGCAGCCGTACCGCTAGGCAGGAAGTAGGGTATGGCTACACCTTC.

The gene calls are TRBV11-1 and TRBJ2-1; no clear D gene. The germline V gene has CDR1 SGHAT and CDR2 FQDESV (reference sequence). With 0 bases removed from V and 0 bases from J, the gap between germline ends came to 12 bases. This CDR3 is 17 amino acids long. CDR3 amino acids: CASSLALSANSYNEQFF. The CDR3 region has the DNA TGTGCCAGCAGCTTAGCGCTATCCGCGAACTCCTACAATGAGCAGTTCTTC.

The sample holds one count of this clone. This chain uses TRBV9 with TRBJ1-2; D unresolved. V was cut by 1 base and J by 5 bases, with 15 bases left in between. CDR1 SGDLS and CDR2 YYNGEE come from the germline V gene. The CDR3 is made up of 15 amino acids. The CDR3 reads CASSVIPPQDYGYTF. CDR3 nucleotides: TGTGCCAGCAGCGTAATACCGCCGCAAGATTATGGCTACACCTTC. Complete variable domain (other parts from reference TRBV9 and TRBJ1-2): DSGVTQTPKHLITATGQRVTLRCSPRSGDLSVYWYQQSLDQGLQFLIQYYNGEERAKGNILERFSAQQFPDLHSELNLSSLELGDSALYFCASSVIPPQDYGYTFGSGTRLTVV.

This chain connects TRBV30 to TRBJ1-5; D might be TRBD1 (6 bases). This CDR3 contains 17 residues. V was cut by 2 bases and J by 7 bases, with 24 bases left in between. Germline loops: CDR1 GTSNPN, CDR2 SVGIG (reference sequence). The CDR3 sequence is CAWSRGTNAGTTQPQHF. DNA of the CDR3: TGTGCCTGGAGTCGAGGAACGAACGCAGGGACAACGCAGCCCCAGCATTTT.

This clone has only one observation. The chain carries TRBV27 and TRBJ2-2; 10 bases match TRBD2. Trimming removed 3 bases from V and 4 bases from J; junction bases left unmatched: 5. Germline V gene lookup returns CDR1 MNHEY and CDR2 SMNVEV (reference sequence). This CDR3 comprises 16 residues. CDR3: CASSLYLAGVTGELFF. The CDR3 nucleotides read TGTGCCAGCAGTTTGTACCTAGCGGGAGTCACCGGGGAGCTGTTTTTT.

The gene calls are TRBV6-5 and TRBJ1-2; D is undetermined. V was trimmed by 0 bases and J by 5 bases, leaving 7 bases between them. CDR1 and CDR2 (germline): MNHEY, SVGAGI. CDR3 length: 13 residues. The CDR3 protein is CASSYSIGYGYTF. For the CDR3, the DNA is TGTGCCAGCAGTTACTCGATAGGGTATGGCTACACCTTC.

The chain links TRBV6-1 to TRBJ1-5; no clear D gene. Germline lookup yields CDR1 MNHNS and CDR2 SASEGT. V lost 1 base to trimming and J lost 1 base, with 8 bases between them. CDR3 length: 15 residues. CDR3 DNA: TGTGCCAGCAGTGAAGGACTAAACAGCAATCAGCCCCAGCATTTT. Translated: CASSEGLNSNQPQHF.

V gene TRBV9 combines with J gene TRBJ2-3, with D possibly being TRBD1 (6 bases). Germline CDR1 SGDLS, CDR2 YYNGEE. The CDR3 length is 13 residues. V was trimmed by 3 bases and J by 4 bases, leaving 9 bases between them. CDR3 DNA sequence: TGTGCCAGCAGCGCCCACAGGGCAGATACGCAGTATTTT. Protein: CASSAHRADTQYF.

A remark on this clone: Within the sample, other DNA sequences also encode this same CDR3. The rearrangement joins TRBV3-1 (or the pseudogene TRBV3-2) to TRBJ1-1, with 9 positions matching TRBD1. Germline lookup yields CDR1 LGHDT and CDR2 YNNKEL (reference sequence). This CDR3 comprises 15 residues. Unmatched junction bases numbered 13, after V lost 9 bases and J lost 5 bases. CDR3 region: CASSEMTGGGTEAFF. CDR3 nucleotide sequence: TGTGCCAGTAGCGAAATGACAGGGGGAGGGACTGAAGCTTTCTTT.

This clone was detected only once. The chain is built from TRBV28 and TRBJ2-7; tentatively, D is TRBD1 (6 bases). V was pared by 8 bases and J by 0 bases, with 17 bases between. The CDR3 contains 15 residues. The germline V gene encodes CDR1 MDHEN and CDR2 SYDVKM. DNA of the CDR3: TGTGCCAGCGGACTCCTAAGGACAGCCTCCTACGAGCAGTACTTC. The encoded protein is CASGLLRTASYEQYF.

The CDR3 sequence: CASSLGPSGQETQYF. CDR3 coding DNA: TGTGCCAGCAGTTTGGGGCCTAGCGGGCAAGAGACCCAGTACTTC. The V and J genes are TRBV28 and TRBJ2-5, with 8 bases identical to TRBD2. The CDR3 extends over 15 amino acids. The junction had 5 bases not matched to a gene; V was cut back by 3 bases and J by 2 bases. The germline gives CDR1 MDHEN, CDR2 SYDVKM.

The table lists this clone with a count of one. The CDR3 here is CASKLSGETYEQYF. The CDR3 nucleotides are TGTGCCAGCAAATTAAGCGGAGAAACCTACGAGCAGTACTTC. This rearrangement joins TRBV6-5 to TRBJ2-7; D is possibly TRBD2 (5 bases). Germline CDR1 and CDR2: MNHEY and SVGAGI. CDR3 length: 14 amino acids. Trimming left V 7 bases short and J 2 bases short, with 15 bases between.

A few counts support this clone. This chain connects TRBV2 to TRBJ2-1; D gene uncertain. The ends were cut back, 11 bases at V and 5 bases at J, with 16 bases in the middle. The CDR3 is made up of 13 amino acids. CDR1 and CDR2 from the germline V gene are SNHLY and FYNNEI. This CDR3 is CAPLRPTDNEQFF. The CDR3 region has the DNA TGTGCCCCCCTTCGACCTACAGACAATGAGCAGTTCTTC.

V usage is TRBV27 and J usage is TRBJ1-1; maybe TRBD1 (5 bases). The germline V and J ends were trimmed by 3 bases and 8 bases, with 16 bases remaining between them. The CDR3 contains 14 residues. Germline V lookup: CDR1 MNHEY, CDR2 SMNVEV (reference sequence). This CDR3 is CASSFRRGPREAFF. The CDR3 bases are TGTGCCAGCAGTTTTCGACGGGGACCGAGAGAAGCTTTCTTT.

This clone was detected only once. The CDR3 coding sequence is TGCGCCAGCAGCTTAACGTCTTTGAGCTCTGGAAACACCATATATTTT. Translation: CASSLTSLSSGNTIYF. This chain joins TRBV5-1 and TRBJ1-3; no clear D gene. V lost 2 bases and J 0 bases, leaving 12 bases between the germline ends. This CDR3 comprises 16 residues. CDR1 SGHRS and CDR2 YFSETQ come from the germline V gene.

This chain links TRBV5-1 with TRBJ1-1; 10 bases are a match to TRBD1. CDR1 and CDR2 (germline): SGHRS, YFSETQ. The CDR3 has 16 amino acids. V gave up 0 bases and J gave up 6 bases; unmatched junction bases: 8. As DNA, the CDR3 is TGCGCCAGCAGCTTGGGAGGGACAGGGGTTCTCTCTGAAGCTTTCTTT. Its protein product is CASSLGGTGVLSEAFF.

The gene calls are TRBV10-3 and TRBJ2-2, with D perhaps matching TRBD1 (5 bases). CDR1 and CDR2 from the germline V gene are ENHRY and SYGVKD. This CDR3 comprises 15 residues. Trimming took 4 bases from V and 0 from J, leaving 9 bases between them. The CDR3: CAISVVGANTGELFF. Here the CDR3 DNA reads TGTGCCATCAGTGTGGTAGGGGCGAACACCGGGGAGCTGTTTTTT.

The chain uses TRBV9 and TRBJ2-3; D ambiguous. CDR1 and CDR2 from the germline V gene are SGDLS and YYNGEE. CDR3 length equals 14 residues. V was pared by 4 bases and J by 1 base, with 10 bases between. The CDR3 spells CASSLSRGTDTQYF. The CDR3 region has the DNA TGTGCCAGCAGCCTTTCCCGGGGCACAGATACGCAGTATTTT.

This sequence joins TRBV27 and TRBJ1-3; 7 nucleotides line up with TRBD1. The CDR3 totals 15 residues. Germline CDR1 and CDR2: MNHEY and SMNVEV (reference sequence). J lost 3 bases, V lost 2 bases, and 4 bases had no gene match. The CDR3 reads CASSLSRQGGNTIYF. CDR3 DNA sequence: TGTGCCAGCAGTTTAAGTAGACAGGGTGGAAACACCATATATTTT.

This clone appeared once. V and J are TRBV3-1 (or the pseudogene TRBV3-2) and TRBJ2-5; maybe TRBD2 (6 bases). Germline CDR1 is LGHDT and CDR2 is YNNKEL (reference sequence). Trimming took off 8 bases at V and 5 bases at J, with 9 bases between the two ends. The CDR3 covers 11 residues. CDR3 nucleotides: TGTGCCAGCGGAAGCGGGGAGACCCAGTACTTC. It specifies CASGSGETQYF.

The chain combines TRBV11-2 with TRBJ2-1; the match to TRBD2 covers 12 bases. The ends lost 3 bases at V and 0 bases at J; junction bases unmatched: 3. The CDR3 spans 17 residues. In germline, CDR1 is SGHAT, CDR2 FQNNGV. The CDR3 bases are TGTGCCAGCAGCTTCCCACTAGCGGGAGGCTCCTACAATGAGCAGTTCTTC. It encodes CASSFPLAGGSYNEQFF.

This chain joins TRBV18 and TRBJ2-4; 9 bases map to TRBD1. There are 14 residues in the CDR3. The V gene end was trimmed by 4 bases and the J gene end by 8 bases; junction bases not matched to a gene: 6. Germline loops: CDR1 KGHSH, CDR2 LQKENI. In DNA, the CDR3 is TGTGCCAGCTCACGCTCGGACAGGGGATACATTCAGTACTTC. Translated, it gives CASSRSDRGYIQYF.

The genes are TRBV5-8 and TRBJ2-5; TRBD2 matches at 10 bases. CDR3 length: 16 amino acids. J was trimmed by 5 bases and V by 0 bases; bases with no gene match: 7. CDR1 is SGHTS, CDR2 YDEGEE, per germline. CDR3 sequence (DNA): TGTGCCAGCAGCTTGGAGGCTAGCGGGAGTTGGGAGACCCAGTACTTC. This sequence encodes CASSLEASGSWETQYF.

This clone appeared a single time. The rearrangement links TRBV10-3 to TRBJ2-2; no clear D gene. V gave up 4 bases and J gave up 7 bases, with 7 bases separating them. The germline V gene has CDR1 ENHRY and CDR2 SYGVKD. CDR3 size: 12 residues. This CDR3 is CAISGSGGELFF. CDR3 nucleotides: TGTGCCATCAGTGGGAGTGGCGGGGAGCTGTTTTTT.

The chain couples TRBV10-2 to TRBJ1-5, with D possibly TRBD1 on 5 matching bases. CDR3 length equals 14 residues. From germline, CDR1 is WSHSY and CDR2 SAAADI. Between the trimmed V and J ends, which lost 0 bases and 5 bases, there was a span of 8 bases. DNA of the CDR3: TGCGCCAGCAGTGAGTCCGCAGGGTATCAGCCCCAGCATTTT. Its protein product is CASSESAGYQPQHF.

The rearrangement links TRBV6-4 to TRBJ1-5, with D possibly being TRBD1 (6 bases). This CDR3 comprises 14 residues. Per the germline V gene, CDR1 is MRHNA and CDR2 is SNTAGT. CDR3 nucleotides: TGTGTCACGAAGGCGGACAGCTGCAATCAGCCCCAGCATTTT. Translated: CVTKADSCNQPQHF.

This chain joins TRBV14 and TRBJ1-1, with D perhaps TRBD1 (5 bases). The length of the CDR3 is 14 residues. Germline V gene data show CDR1 as SGHDN and CDR2 as FVKESK. The V and J ends lost 2 bases and 4 bases respectively, with 11 bases between them. This chain's CDR3 is CASSQLGDITEAFF. DNA for the CDR3: TGTGCCAGCAGCCAACTAGGGGATATCACTGAAGCTTTCTTT.

The sample holds a few counts of this clone. This CDR3 is CASPPLYEQYF. The CDR3 coding sequence is TGTGCCAGTCCCCCCCTGTACGAGCAGTACTTC. The gene calls are TRBV27 and TRBJ2-7; no clear D gene. There are 11 residues in the CDR3. Germline V gene data show CDR1 as MNHEY and CDR2 as SMNVEV (reference sequence). V dropped 9 bases and J dropped 4 bases, with 10 bases sitting between them.

The chain joins TRBV7-3 to TRBJ2-7; 12 bases line up with TRBD1. The CDR3 runs to 14 residues. V lost 5 bases, J lost 9 bases, and 8 bases stayed unmatched. Germline V gene sequence: CDR1 SGHTA, CDR2 FQGTGA. This CDR3 reads CASSPGTGGNRQYF. For the CDR3, the DNA is TGTGCCAGCAGCCCCGGGACAGGGGGCAATCGGCAGTACTTC.

CDR3 sequence: CASSPTSGVREQYF. CDR3 DNA sequence: TGTGCCAGTAGCCCGACTAGCGGGGTGCGAGAGCAGTACTTC. This chain joins TRBV19 and TRBJ2-7, with 11 bases identical to TRBD2. Germline-derived CDR1 and CDR2 are LNHDA and SQIVND (reference sequence). This CDR3 has 14 amino acids. V lost 6 bases and J lost 7; bases outside the gene matches: 8. Using reference TRBV19 and TRBJ2-7 for the parts outside the CDR3, the full variable domain is DGGITQSPKYLFRKEGQNVTLSCEQNLNHDAMYWYRQDPGQGLRLIYYSQIVNDFQKGDIAEGYSVSREKKESFPLTVTSAQKNPTAFYLCASSPTSGVREQYFGPGTRLTVT.